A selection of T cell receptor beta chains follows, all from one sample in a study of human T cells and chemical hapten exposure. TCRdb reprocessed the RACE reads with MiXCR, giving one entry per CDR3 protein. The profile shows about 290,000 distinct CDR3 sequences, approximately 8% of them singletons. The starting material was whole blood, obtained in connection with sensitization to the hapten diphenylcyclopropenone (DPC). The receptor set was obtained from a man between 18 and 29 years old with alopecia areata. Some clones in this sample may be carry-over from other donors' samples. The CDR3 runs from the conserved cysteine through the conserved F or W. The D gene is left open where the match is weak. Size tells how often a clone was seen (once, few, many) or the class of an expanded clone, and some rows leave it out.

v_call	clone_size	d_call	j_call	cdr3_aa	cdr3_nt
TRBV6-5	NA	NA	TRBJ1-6	CASRYAGTGSPLHF	TGTGCCAGCAGATATGCAGGCACGGGTTCACCCCTCCACTTT
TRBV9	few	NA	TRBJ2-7	CASSVGGRHQDEQYF	TGTGCCAGCAGCGTAGGGGGCCGGCACCAGGACGAGCAGTACTTC
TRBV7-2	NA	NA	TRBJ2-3	CASSPGVLSTDTQYF	TGTGCCAGCAGCCCCGGGGTCCTCAGCACAGATACGCAGTATTTT
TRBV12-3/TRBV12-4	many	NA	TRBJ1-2	CASSGGEPANYGYTF	TGTGCCAGCAGTGGTGGCGAGCCCGCTAACTATGGCTACACCTTC
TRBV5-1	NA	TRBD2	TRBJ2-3	CASSKGLAGLGDTQYF	TGCGCCAGCAGCAAGGGACTAGCGGGGTTAGGAGATACGCAGTATTTT
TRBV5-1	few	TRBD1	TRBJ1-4	CASSPGTGDANEKLFF	TGCGCCAGCAGCCCAGGGACAGGGGATGCTAATGAAAAACTGTTTTTT
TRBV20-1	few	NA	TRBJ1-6	CSARNTGLGNSPLHF	TGCAGTGCTAGAAATACCGGCTTGGGTAATTCACCCCTCCACTTT
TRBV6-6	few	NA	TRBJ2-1	CASSSQGYNEQFF	TGTGCCAGCAGTTCACAGGGATACAATGAGCAGTTCTTC
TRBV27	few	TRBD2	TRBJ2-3	CASSWGLATSTDTQYF	TGTGCCAGCAGTTGGGGACTAGCGACTAGCACAGATACGCAGTATTTT
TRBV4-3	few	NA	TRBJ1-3	CASSQGNSGNTIYF	TGCGCCAGCAGCCAAGGGAACTCTGGAAACACCATATATTTT
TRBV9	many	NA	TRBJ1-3	CASSGGGLSGNTIYF	TGTGCCAGCAGCGGTGGAGGACTCTCTGGAAACACCATATATTTT
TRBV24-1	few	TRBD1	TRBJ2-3	CATSDLQWPRGTPTLSTDTQYF	TGTGCCACCAGTGATTTGCAATGGCCCAGGGGGACACCAACCCTTAGCACAGATACGCAGTATTTT
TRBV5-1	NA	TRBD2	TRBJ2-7	CASSSRGMVAGEQYF	TGCGCCAGCAGCTCGCGGGGTATGGTAGCGGGCGAGCAGTACTTC
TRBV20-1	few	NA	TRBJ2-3	CSASRDEGGSTDTQYF	TGCAGTGCTTCTCGGGACGAAGGGGGGTCGACAGATACGCAGTATTTT
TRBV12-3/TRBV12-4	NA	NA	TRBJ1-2	CASSSTGRGYTF	TGTGCCAGCAGTTCTACAGGGCGCGGCTACACCTTC
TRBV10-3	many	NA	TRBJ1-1	CAIRQGSTTEAFF	TGTGCCATCAGACAGGGTAGTACCACTGAAGCTTTCTTT
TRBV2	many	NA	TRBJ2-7	CASRRDRTYEQYF	TGTGCCAGCAGAAGGGACCGGACCTACGAGCAGTACTTC
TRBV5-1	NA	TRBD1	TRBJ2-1	CASSLGYRTGAYNEQFF	TGCGCCAGCAGCTTGGGTTACCGGACAGGAGCCTACAATGAGCAGTTCTTC
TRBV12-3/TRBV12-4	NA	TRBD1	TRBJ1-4	CASSSGQGDNEKLFF	TGTGCCAGCAGTTCAGGACAGGGAGATAATGAAAAACTGTTTTTT
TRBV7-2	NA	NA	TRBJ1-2	CASSLGDGYGYTF	TGTGCCAGCAGCTTAGGGGACGGGTATGGCTACACCTTC
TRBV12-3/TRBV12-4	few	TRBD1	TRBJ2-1	CASRAGTGNLYNEQFF	TGTGCCAGCAGGGCCGGGACAGGGAATTTGTACAATGAGCAGTTCTTC
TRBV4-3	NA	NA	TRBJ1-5	CASSQEREKQPQHF	TGCGCCAGCAGCCAAGAGCGGGAGAAACAGCCCCAGCATTTT
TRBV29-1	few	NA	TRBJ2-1	CSVATEHPNYYNEQFF	TGCAGCGTTGCAACGGAACACCCGAACTATTACAATGAGCAGTTCTTC
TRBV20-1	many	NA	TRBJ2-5	CSASVVGTQYF	TGCAGTGCTAGTGTGGTAGGGACCCAGTACTTC
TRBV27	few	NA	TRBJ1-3	CASSFRANPGGNTIYF	TGTGCCAGCAGTTTTCGAGCCAACCCGGGAGGAAACACCATATATTTT
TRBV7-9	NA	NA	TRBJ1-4	CASSLTGFNEKLFF	TGTGCCAGCAGCCTGACAGGCTTTAATGAAAAACTGTTTTTT
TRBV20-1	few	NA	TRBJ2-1	CSASLINEQFF	TGCAGTGCTAGCTTAATCAATGAGCAGTTCTTC
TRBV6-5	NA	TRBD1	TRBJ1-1	CASSQDRAYEAFF	TGTGCCAGCAGTCAGGACAGGGCCTACGAAGCTTTCTTT
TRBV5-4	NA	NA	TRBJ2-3	CASSSLQGLDTQYF	TGTGCCAGCAGCTCTCTACAGGGATTAGATACGCAGTATTTT
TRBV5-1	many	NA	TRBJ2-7	CASSLVRGSYEQYF	TGCGCCAGCAGCTTGGTTCGGGGGTCCTACGAGCAGTACTTC
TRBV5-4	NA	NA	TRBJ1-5	CASSLGGLGSNQPQHF	TGTGCCAGCAGCTTGGGGGGACTCGGCAGCAATCAGCCCCAGCATTTT
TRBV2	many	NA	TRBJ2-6	CASIRDRMVSGANVLTF	TGTGCCAGCATTAGGGACCGGATGGTCTCTGGGGCCAACGTCCTGACTTTC
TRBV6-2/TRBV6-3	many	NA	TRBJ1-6	CASSNAGGYNSPLHF	TGTGCCAGCAGTAACGCCGGGGGTTATAATTCACCCCTCCACTTT
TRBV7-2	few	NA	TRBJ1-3	CASSLSLEVGNTIYF	TGTGCCAGCAGCTTAAGTTTGGAGGTTGGAAACACCATATATTTT
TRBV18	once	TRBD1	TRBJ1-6	CASSLGQALSPLHF	TGTGCCAGCTCACTAGGACAGGCCCTTTCACCCCTCCACTTT
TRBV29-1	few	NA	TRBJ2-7	CSVEYRPGVVEQYF	TGCAGCGTTGAGTACCGGCCCGGGGTTGTCGAGCAGTACTTC